Each of the 25 T cell receptor beta chains below was sequenced from the same sample in a study of T-cell reconstitution after alpha-beta-depleted transplantation in children. This sample's TCRbeta library carried unique molecular identifier barcodes. TCRdb re-derived calls from the PCR reads in MiXCR, one entry per CDR3 protein. The table lists 700,000 to 850,000 distinct CDR3 sequences, around 17% of them singletons. This material consisted of PBMCs, mostly from graft donor cells, taken 360 days after TCRalphabeta/CD19-depleted stem cell transplant. These receptors originate from a male patient under 18 who had a stem cell transplant for acute lymphoblastic leukemia, so the T cells may come from the graft donor.

This sequence joins TRBV6-1 and TRBJ2-7, with TRBD2 matching 9 bases. The CDR3 is 14 residues long. CDR1 is MNHNS, CDR2 SASEGT, per germline. J was trimmed by 2 bases and V by 6 bases; bases with no gene match: 5. Here the CDR3 DNA reads TGTGCCAGCAGGGCCCGACTAGCGGCCTACGAGCAGTACTTC. Its protein product is CASRARLAAYEQYF.

This clonotype was picked up a small number of times. This chain uses TRBV7-2 with TRBJ2-7; D is ambiguous. Germline V gene lookup returns CDR1 SGHTA and CDR2 FQGNSA. V lost 0 bases and J 2 bases, leaving 8 bases between the germline ends. This CDR3 spans 14 amino acids. The CDR3 loop reads CASSLASLPYEQYF. CDR3 coding DNA: TGTGCCAGCAGCTTAGCCAGCCTTCCCTACGAGCAGTACTTC. Complete variable domain (other parts from reference TRBV7-2 and TRBJ2-7): GAGVSQSPSNKVTEKGKDVELRCDPISGHTALYWYRQSLGQGLEFLIYFQGNSAPDKSGLPSDRFSAERTGGSVSTLTIQRTQQEDSAVYLCASSLASLPYEQYFGPGTRLTVT.

This clonotype came up a few times. The V gene is TRBV6-5, the J gene TRBJ2-7, with 10 bases that match TRBD1. Germline CDR1 is MNHEY and CDR2 is SVGAGI. The CDR3 totals 15 residues. The junction had 7 bases not matched to a gene; V was cut back by 7 bases and J by 1 base. The CDR3 reads CASNFGTGASYEQYF. CDR3 DNA: TGTGCCAGCAATTTCGGGACAGGGGCTTCCTACGAGCAGTACTTC.

The chain has TRBV10-3 and TRBJ2-7, with D perhaps matching TRBD1 (5 bases). The CDR3 loop spans 16 amino acids. CDR1 ENHRY and CDR2 SYGVKD come from the germline V gene. The V end was cut by 3 bases, the J end by 0 bases, with 15 bases between. The DNA for the CDR3 is TGTGCCATCAGTGAAGGTTTGGGGCTTAGCTCCTACGAGCAGTACTTC. It encodes CAISEGLGLSSYEQYF.

This chain connects TRBV20-1 to TRBJ2-1; no clear D. The germline V and J ends were trimmed by 5 bases and 4 bases, with 9 bases remaining between them. The CDR3 spans 12 residues. Germline CDR1 is DFQATT and CDR2 is SNEGSKA (reference sequence). As DNA, the CDR3 is TGCAGTGCTGGGCGGCTTTACAATGAGCAGTTCTTC. This codes for CSAGRLYNEQFF.

The chain links TRBV2 to TRBJ2-3, with TRBD1 matching over 10 bases. This CDR3 has 14 amino acids. The J segment lost 6 bases and the V segment lost 7 bases, leaving 7 bases of the junction unmatched. Germline V lookup: CDR1 SNHLY, CDR2 FYNNEI. The CDR3 nucleotides read TGTGCCAGCACCCTTGACAGGGGGCCTGATACGCAGTATTTT. Encoded protein: CASTLDRGPDTQYF.

This clonotype turned up a few times. The V call is TRBV27, the J call TRBJ2-7; 9 bases match TRBD1. Germline loops: CDR1 MNHEY, CDR2 SMNVEV (reference sequence). Trimming cost V 10 bases and J 4 bases; bases outside gene matches: 11. CDR3 size: 14 residues. The CDR3 nucleotides are TGTGCCACTCGGCCAGGACAGGGGTGGTACGAGCAGTACTTC. Translation gives CATRPGQGWYEQYF.

Points on this clonotype: At one end the junction does not follow the germline gene, possibly because of a read error. The chain is built from TRBV15 and TRBJ2-5, with D tentatively TRBD1 or TRBD2 (5 bases each). Germline CDR1 LNHNV, CDR2 YYDKDF (reference sequence). This CDR3 contains 17 residues. CDR3 in amino acids: CATSGEGKLRKRETQYF. CDR3 nucleotides: TGTGCCACCAGCGGAGAGGGGAAACTTCGCAAGCGCGAGACCCAGTACTTC.

The chain recombines TRBV12-3 or TRBV12-4 with TRBJ1-1; 8 positions match TRBD1. The CDR3 is 14 amino acids. V trimming: 5 bases; J trimming: 5 bases; junction bases outside the gene matches: 7. CDR3 coding DNA: TGTGCCAGCAGTCCACAGGGGGGTACGACTGAAGCTTTCTTT. It is translated as CASSPQGGTTEAFF.

The chain combines TRBV2 with TRBJ1-1; a possible D gene is TRBD1 (5 bases). CDR1 and CDR2 from the germline V gene are SNHLY and FYNNEI. This CDR3 is 13 amino acids long. V dropped 8 bases and J dropped 2 bases, with 12 bases sitting between them. Here the CDR3 DNA reads TGTGCCAGCCACAGGAGATCAAACACTGAAGCTTTCTTT. Amino acid sequence: CASHRRSNTEAFF.

This clonotype has ten or more counts. The V and J genes are TRBV5-1 and TRBJ2-7; the match to TRBD2 covers 13 bases. The CDR3 has 16 amino acids. J was trimmed by 2 bases and V by 0 bases; bases with no gene match: 2. Germline V gene sequence: CDR1 SGHRS, CDR2 YFSETQ. The CDR3 is CASSLAGLAGAYEQYF. The CDR3 DNA reads as TGCGCCAGCAGCTTGGCCGGACTAGCGGGAGCCTACGAGCAGTACTTC.

This sequence joins TRBV15 and TRBJ2-2; unclear D gene. Germline-derived CDR1 and CDR2 are LNHNV and YYDKDF (reference sequence). With 6 bases removed from V and 8 bases from J, the gap between germline ends came to 4 bases. The CDR3 is 10 amino acids. CDR3 nucleotide sequence: TGTGCCACCAGACAGGGGGAGCTGTTTTTT. Its translation is CATRQGELFF.

This clonotype was counted many times. The CDR3 DNA reads as TGTGCCAGCAGCTTGGAGGCCAGTTACAATGAGCAGTTCTTC. This gives the protein CASSLEASYNEQFF. The chain is built from TRBV5-6 and TRBJ2-1, with D uncertain. Germline CDR1 reads SGHDT; CDR2 reads YYEEEE. V was clipped by 0 bases and J by 4 bases, with 8 bases between them. The CDR3 extends over 14 amino acids.

The rearrangement links TRBV20-1 to TRBJ2-3; TRBD1 might be the D (5 bases). CDR1 is DFQATT, CDR2 SNEGSKA, per germline (reference sequence). V was trimmed by 1 base and J by 7 bases, leaving 12 bases between them. This CDR3 contains 13 residues. CDR3 sequence reads: CSARVARANTQYF. In DNA form, the CDR3 reads TGCAGTGCTAGAGTGGCCAGGGCGAATACGCAGTATTTT.

This clonotype has ten or more counts. V and J are TRBV20-1 and TRBJ2-7; TRBD1 aligns across 9 bases. Germline trimming cut 6 bases from V and 3 bases from J; bases unmatched to any gene: 6. Germline V gene data show CDR1 as DFQATT and CDR2 as SNEGSKA (reference sequence). The CDR3 covers 13 residues. CDR3 nucleotide sequence: TGCAGTGCGCGGGACAGGGTGAGCTACGAGCAGTACTTC. This translates into CSARDRVSYEQYF.

This clonotype was counted only a few times. The genes are TRBV9 and TRBJ2-1; no clear D. The germline V and J ends were trimmed by 2 bases and 4 bases, with 10 bases remaining between them. This CDR3 has 14 residues. Germline V CDR1 and CDR2: SGDLS, YYNGEE. CDR3 bases: TGTGCCAGCAGCGTCAGTTCGGAGTACAATGAGCAGTTCTTC. Encoded protein: CASSVSSEYNEQFF.

V usage is TRBV6-2 or TRBV6-3 and J usage is TRBJ1-3; D gene uncertain. There are 17 residues in the CDR3. V was shortened by 3 bases and J by 0 bases, with 15 bases between the two germline ends. The germline CDR1 and CDR2 sequences are MNHEY and SVGEGT. The CDR3 here is CASSYQMEDFSGNTIYF. CDR3 sequence (DNA): TGTGCCAGCAGTTATCAGATGGAGGACTTCTCTGGAAACACCATATATTTT.

The sample holds a few counts of this clonotype. The chain carries TRBV20-1 and TRBJ2-3, with D tentatively TRBD2 (6 bases). The CDR3 extends over 14 amino acids. Germline V lookup: CDR1 DFQATT, CDR2 SNEGSKA (reference sequence). The V gene lost 5 bases and the J gene lost 0 bases, with 12 bases spanning the gap. The CDR3 DNA sequence: TGCAGTGCTTATAGCGGTTCTAGCACAGATACGCAGTATTTT. This translates into CSAYSGSSTDTQYF.

There are a few counts of this clonotype. This chain connects TRBV19 to TRBJ2-2; the D gene is possibly TRBD2 (5 bases). This CDR3 is 13 amino acids long. CDR1 is LNHDA and CDR2 is SQIVND in the germline V gene (reference sequence). V was pared by 8 bases and J by 5 bases, with 12 bases between. CDR3: CASGPSLTGELFF. DNA of the CDR3: TGTGCCAGTGGGCCTAGCCTTACCGGGGAGCTGTTTTTT.

In this sample, this clonotype turned up a few times. This chain uses TRBV4-1 with TRBJ2-5; no firm D call. Trimming left V 2 bases short and J 5 bases short, with 9 bases between. The CDR3 contains 13 residues. Germline V lookup: CDR1 MGHRA, CDR2 YSYEKL. The CDR3 loop reads CASSQTPLETQYF. The CDR3 nucleotides are TGCGCCAGCAGCCAAACACCCCTGGAGACCCAGTACTTC.

This clonotype was observed a handful of times. J is TRBJ2-7 and V is TRBV5-6, with no clear D. Deletions cut 4 bases from V and 3 bases from J, with 17 bases between. Germline V lookup: CDR1 SGHDT, CDR2 YYEEEE. This CDR3 has 15 residues. The CDR3 nucleotides are TGTGCCAGCAGCCCCGAGGTGTCCAGCTTCTACGAGCAGTACTTC. The encoded protein is CASSPEVSSFYEQYF.

The CDR3 bases are TGCGCCAGCAGCTTGATAAGCGGGGCATCAGTTTATGAGCAGTTCTTC. Protein: CASSLISGASVYEQFF. This chain connects TRBV5-1 to TRBJ2-1; 7 positions agree with TRBD2. V lost 1 base, J lost 8 bases, and 12 bases stayed unmatched. Germline assignment: CDR1 SGHRS and CDR2 YFSETQ. This CDR3 is 16 amino acids long.

This clonotype was seen a few times. This chain uses TRBV18 with TRBJ1-1, with D possibly TRBD1 on 5 matching bases. There are 13 residues in the CDR3. Germline V gives CDR1 KGHSH, CDR2 LQKENI. The V and J ends lost 8 bases and 5 bases respectively, with 15 bases between them. In DNA, the CDR3 is TGTGCCAGCACCTCCGGGGGGGGGACTGAAGCTTTCTTT. Translation: CASTSGGGTEAFF.

The chain links TRBV6-2 or TRBV6-3 to TRBJ2-5, with D perhaps given as TRBD1 or TRBD2 (5 bases each). The CDR3 runs to 16 residues. CDR1 is MNHEY and CDR2 is SVGEGT in the germline V gene. Trimming left V 2 bases short and J 5 bases short, with 18 bases between. CDR3: CASSYPGTGRIETQYF. For the CDR3, the DNA is TGTGCCAGCAGTTACCCCGGGACCGGACGGATCGAGACCCAGTACTTC.

This clonotype turned up a few times. V is TRBV24-1 and J is TRBJ1-5; TRBD1 matches 8 bases. CDR3 length equals 16 residues. Unmatched junction bases numbered 7, after V lost 4 bases and J lost 3 bases. Germline V CDR1 and CDR2: KGHDR, SFDVKD. The chain's CDR3 is CATSDQGTGNNQPQHF. CDR3 nucleotide sequence: TGTGCCACCAGTGACCAGGGGACAGGAAACAATCAGCCCCAGCATTTT.